This T cell receptor beta chain was recorded in a study of lymphopenia after photon versus proton radiotherapy. There are 14 residues in the CDR3. Trimming removed 1 base from V and 11 bases from J; junction bases left unmatched: 11. Germline V gene sequence: CDR1 SGHNT, CDR2 YYREEE (reference sequence). Sequenced by immunoSEQ multiplex PCR; TCRdb stores in-frame clones only, minus some. The sample includes about 40,000 clones, around 84% of them seen just once. Regarding the study as a whole: Survival link was tested only in deceased patients; proton benefit remains a possibility.

Details on this clone: Its antigen remains unknown.

The sequences come from peripheral blood, collected from a patient treated with proton-based radiotherapy. The sequence was obtained from a woman between 65 and 79 years old with pancreatic cancer. Some clones in this sample may be carry-over from other donors' samples. The rearrangement uses TRBV5-4 and TRBJ1-2, with 7 positions matching TRBD1. In DNA, the CDR3 is TGTGCCAGCAGCTTGAGGGGACAGCGGCCCGATTACACCTTC. It specifies CASSLRGQRPDYTF.